Listed here are 25 T cell receptor beta chains from one sample, sequenced in a study of cytomegalovirus exposure and HLA in healthy donors. The PCR had 60 Vbeta and 13 Jbeta primers. TCRdb's copy holds only in-frame clones and misses some; the assay was immunoSEQ multiplex PCR. Of about 210,000 clones in the sample, about 85% were seen once. The sequenced material came from PBMCs. These receptor sequences come from a girl aged 2 to 9 in good health and CMV-seronegative.

The CDR3 DNA follows: TGTGCCAGCAGCTTAGCGCTTAGGACTAGCGAAATTGAGCAGTTCTTC. Residues: CASSLALRTSEIEQFF. This chain links TRBV7-9 with TRBJ2-1; 9 bases line up with TRBD2. Germline-derived CDR1 and CDR2 are SEHNR and FQNEAQ (reference sequence). This CDR3 comprises 16 residues. Germline trimming cut 0 bases from V and 9 bases from J; bases unmatched to any gene: 9.

The chain recombines TRBV19 with TRBJ1-6, with 11 bases fitting TRBD1. Germline values: CDR1 LNHDA, CDR2 SQIVND (reference sequence). This CDR3 has 15 residues. With 5 bases clipped from V and 6 bases from J, the junction kept 3 bases outside the gene matches. CDR3 amino acids: CASSGQGAGNSPLHF. The CDR3 nucleotides are TGTGCCAGTAGTGGACAGGGGGCAGGTAATTCACCCCTCCACTTT. The full variable domain, with the rest looked up from reference TRBV19 and TRBJ1-6, is DGGITQSPKYLFRKEGQNVTLSCEQNLNHDAMYWYRQDPGQGLRLIYYSQIVNDFQKGDIAEGYSVSREKKESFPLTVTSAQKNPTAFYLCASSGQGAGNSPLHFGNGTRLTVT.

The CDR3 region has the DNA TGTGCCAGCAGTTCCACTAGCAAGGCCGAGCAGTACTTC. Translation: CASSSTSKAEQYF. V usage is TRBV6-6 and J usage is TRBJ2-7; a possible D gene is TRBD2 (6 bases). The CDR3 has 13 amino acids. V lost 4 bases, J lost 6 bases, and 13 bases lay in between. CDR1 MNHNY and CDR2 SVGAGI come from the germline V gene (reference sequence).

The chain combines TRBV15 with TRBJ2-4; 9 positions match TRBD2. The CDR3 runs 18 residues. Germline values: CDR1 LNHNV, CDR2 YYDKDF (reference sequence). V was clipped by 1 base and J by 6 bases; unmatched bases: 13. The CDR3 bases are TGTGCCACCAGCAGAGGGGTGACGCGGGGGGGCGGAAGAAACATTCAGTACTTC. Amino acid sequence: CATSRGVTRGGGRNIQYF.

The CDR3 sequence is CASSRDRAAYEQYF. The DNA for the CDR3 is TGTGCCAGCAGTCGTGACAGGGCGGCCTACGAGCAGTACTTC. The chain carries TRBV6-5 and TRBJ2-7; 7 nucleotides align to TRBD1. The CDR3 is made up of 14 amino acids. J gave up 2 bases and V 5 bases, and 6 bases lay outside the gene matches. The germline V gene has CDR1 MNHEY and CDR2 SVGAGI.

The chain recombines TRBV5-4 with TRBJ1-6; 10 bases align to TRBD1. Trimming removed 4 bases from V and 9 bases from J; junction bases left unmatched: 10. The CDR3 spans 16 residues. CDR1 SGHNT and CDR2 YYREEE come from the germline V gene (reference sequence). The CDR3 is CASSVTGGGYTSPLHF. DNA of the CDR3: TGTGCCAGCAGCGTGACAGGGGGCGGTTACACTTCACCCCTCCACTTT.

Concerning this clone itself: Other DNA sequences within the sample encode an identical CDR3. The rearrangement uses TRBV27 and TRBJ1-2; 8 nucleotides match TRBD1. J was trimmed by 5 bases and V by 6 bases; bases with no gene match: 2. Germline V gene lookup returns CDR1 MNHEY and CDR2 SMNVEV (reference sequence). The CDR3 runs to 12 residues. CDR3 region: CASSRTGYGYTF. DNA of the CDR3: TGTGCCAGCAGCCGGACAGGGTATGGCTACACCTTC.

This clone was found once. The chain has TRBV4-1 and TRBJ2-2; 12 bases match TRBD2. The CDR3 length is 17 residues. The V segment lost 0 bases and the J segment 1 base; nucleotides outside the gene matches: 0. Germline assignment: CDR1 MGHRA and CDR2 YSYEKL. In nucleotides, the CDR3 is TGCGCCAGCAGCCAAGAACTAGCGGGGGGGAACACCGGGGAGCTGTTTTTT. This sequence encodes CASSQELAGGNTGELFF.

This sequence joins TRBV11-1 and TRBJ2-7, with TRBD1 as a possible D gene (7 bases). Trimming took off 5 bases at V and 5 bases at J, with 13 bases between the two ends. The CDR3 is made up of 13 amino acids. Germline V gene data show CDR1 as SGHAT and CDR2 as FQDESV (reference sequence). CDR3 nucleotide sequence: TGTGCCAGCAGCCCAGACAGGGAGGACGAGCAGTACTTC. Its protein product is CASSPDREDEQYF.

The chain carries TRBV7-9 and TRBJ2-3, with D perhaps TRBD1 (6 bases). V lost 5 bases, J lost 0 bases, and 12 bases lay in between. The CDR3 is 15 amino acids. The germline V gene encodes CDR1 SEHNR and CDR2 FQNEAQ (reference sequence). CDR3 region: CASSTTQGSTDTQYF. The DNA of the CDR3 is TGTGCCAGCAGCACGACACAGGGAAGCACAGATACGCAGTATTTT.

CDR3 in DNA: TGTGCCAGCAGTGGTTTCTCAGGGGACAGGTTCTATGGCTACACCTTC. This gives the protein CASSGFSGDRFYGYTF. This sequence joins TRBV28 and TRBJ1-2, with TRBD1 matching over 8 bases. Germline V CDR1 and CDR2: MDHEN, SYDVKM. This CDR3 comprises 16 residues. The ends lost 5 bases at V and 4 bases at J; junction bases unmatched: 12.

This chain uses TRBV6-1 with TRBJ1-2, with D possibly matching TRBD1 (6 bases). This CDR3 region has 14 residues. V lost 3 bases and J lost 5, with 13 bases in between. The germline V gene encodes CDR1 MNHNS and CDR2 SASEGT. CDR3 in amino acids: CASSEAGTLYGYTF. CDR3 nucleotides: TGTGCCAGCAGTGAGGCAGGGACATTATATGGCTACACCTTC.

The rearrangement joins TRBV27 to TRBJ2-7; 10 bases align to TRBD1. The germline CDR1 and CDR2 sequences are MNHEY and SMNVEV (reference sequence). V shed 1 base, J shed 2 bases, and the junction held 8 bases outside the gene matches. This CDR3 comprises 17 residues. CDR3 sequence (DNA): TGTGCCAGCAGTTTATTAAATCCGGGACAGGGGACCTACGAGCAGTACTTC. This sequence encodes CASSLLNPGQGTYEQYF.

The chain employs TRBV7-9 and TRBJ1-2; D ambiguous. The ends were cut back, 4 bases at V and 0 bases at J, with 9 bases in the middle. The CDR3 is made up of 14 amino acids. Germline-derived CDR1 and CDR2 are SEHNR and FQNEAQ (reference sequence). This CDR3 is CASSSTLANYGYTF. CDR3 in DNA: TGTGCCAGCAGCTCGACCCTAGCTAACTATGGCTACACCTTC.

This clone was counted only a few times. The chain links TRBV15 to TRBJ1-3; a weak D match, TRBD1 (5 bases). The CDR3 is 14 amino acids. Trimming shortened V by 3 bases and J by 4 bases, and 10 bases separated the two germline ends. Germline CDR1 is LNHNV and CDR2 is YYDKDF (reference sequence). CDR3 protein: CATSSSGKGNTIYF. In DNA form, the CDR3 reads TGTGCCACCAGCAGCTCAGGGAAGGGAAACACCATATATTTT.

The chain is built from TRBV5-1 and TRBJ1-2; D call uncertain. Trimming took off 4 bases at V and 2 bases at J, with 12 bases between the two ends. From germline, CDR1 is SGHRS and CDR2 YFSETQ. The CDR3 is made up of 14 amino acids. The CDR3 sequence: CASSRESRNYGYTF. CDR3 DNA: TGCGCCAGCAGCAGAGAGTCCCGAAACTATGGCTACACCTTC.

This chain's CDR3 is CASSRDRTANIQYF. As DNA, the CDR3 is TGCGCCAGCAGCCGGGACAGGACCGCGAACATTCAGTACTTC. V gene TRBV5-1 combines with J gene TRBJ2-4, with 8 bases aligning to TRBD1. The CDR3 contains 14 residues. The V and J ends lost 4 bases and 7 bases, in that order; junction bases with no gene match: 7. Germline values: CDR1 SGHRS, CDR2 YFSETQ.

The chain has TRBV10-2 and TRBJ2-7; D is ambiguous. V lost 5 bases to trimming and J lost 2 bases, with 10 bases between them. The CDR3 runs to 13 residues. Germline values: CDR1 WSHSY, CDR2 SAAADI. Written as DNA, the CDR3 is TGCGCCAGCAGTCCCCAGGTCCCCTACGAGCAGTACTTC. This gives the protein CASSPQVPYEQYF.

The chain recombines TRBV15 with TRBJ1-1, with a weak D call TRBD1 (6 bases). Trimming pared 0 bases from V and 8 bases from J, leaving 16 bases between. Germline values: CDR1 LNHNV, CDR2 YYDKDF (reference sequence). There are 15 residues in the CDR3. This CDR3 is CATSRDVRQGLEAFF. In nucleotides, the CDR3 is TGTGCCACCAGCAGAGATGTTCGGCAGGGGCTCGAAGCTTTCTTT.

The rearrangement uses TRBV11-2 and TRBJ2-1; 9 bases agree with TRBD1. The CDR3 loop spans 15 amino acids. J lost 4 bases, V lost 6 bases, and 7 bases had no gene match. Germline V gene sequence: CDR1 SGHAT, CDR2 FQNNGV. The CDR3 DNA sequence: TGTGCCAGCAGACACAGGGGGCGTTTTTACAATGAGCAGTTCTTC. The encoded protein is CASRHRGRFYNEQFF.

The sample holds one count of this clone. This chain uses TRBV11-3 with TRBJ2-2; no clear D gene. Trimming shortened V by 0 bases and J by 5 bases, and 4 bases separated the two germline ends. The germline V gene has CDR1 SGHNT and CDR2 YENEEA. The CDR3 covers 13 residues. CDR3 bases: TGTGCCAGCAGCTTAGACCCTACCGGGGAGCTGTTTTTT. Protein: CASSLDPTGELFF.

The J gene is TRBJ1-1, the V gene TRBV6-6; D gene unclear. Looked up from germline, CDR1 is MNHNY and CDR2 is SVGAGI (reference sequence). The V end was cut by 6 bases, the J end by 3 bases, with 8 bases between. There are 12 residues in the CDR3. CDR3 residues: CASSLVDTEAFF. The CDR3 region has the DNA TGTGCCAGCAGCCTTGTAGACACTGAAGCTTTCTTT.

V usage is TRBV29-1 and J usage is TRBJ2-1, with 14 bases matching TRBD2. J was trimmed by 0 bases and V by 3 bases; bases with no gene match: 1. Germline V gene lookup returns CDR1 SQVTM and CDR2 ANQGSEA. The CDR3 length is 16 residues. This CDR3 reads CSVEGTSGSSYNEQFF. DNA for the CDR3: TGCAGCGTTGAGGGGACTAGCGGGAGCTCCTACAATGAGCAGTTCTTC.

The rearrangement joins TRBV5-4 to TRBJ2-5, with 9 bases that match TRBD1. The J call may not be correct, given that the DNA end is closer to TRBJ2-7. Germline CDR1 and CDR2: SGHNT and YYREEE (reference sequence). The CDR3 consists of 15 residues. The CDR3 DNA sequence: TGTGCCAGCAGCTTGCCTAGACAGGGGGTGTACGAGCAGTACTTC. Amino acids: CASSLPRQGVYEQYF.

This sequence joins TRBV12-5 and TRBJ2-7; 8 bases are a match to TRBD2. V was pared by 3 bases and J by 7 bases, with 8 bases of the junction left unmatched. The CDR3 length is 14 residues. Per the germline V gene, CDR1 is LGHNT and CDR2 is FRNRAP. In nucleotides, the CDR3 is TGTGCTAGTGGTTTAGCGGGAGCGGTCAGGGAGCAGTACTTC. Encoded protein: CASGLAGAVREQYF. Full variable domain (outside the CDR3, taken from reference TRBV12-5 and TRBJ2-7): DARVTQTPRHKVTEMGQEVTMRCQPILGHNTVFWYRQTMMQGLELLAYFRNRAPLDDSGMPKDRFSAEMPDATLATLKIQPSEPRDSAVYFCASGLAGAVREQYFGPGTRLTVT.